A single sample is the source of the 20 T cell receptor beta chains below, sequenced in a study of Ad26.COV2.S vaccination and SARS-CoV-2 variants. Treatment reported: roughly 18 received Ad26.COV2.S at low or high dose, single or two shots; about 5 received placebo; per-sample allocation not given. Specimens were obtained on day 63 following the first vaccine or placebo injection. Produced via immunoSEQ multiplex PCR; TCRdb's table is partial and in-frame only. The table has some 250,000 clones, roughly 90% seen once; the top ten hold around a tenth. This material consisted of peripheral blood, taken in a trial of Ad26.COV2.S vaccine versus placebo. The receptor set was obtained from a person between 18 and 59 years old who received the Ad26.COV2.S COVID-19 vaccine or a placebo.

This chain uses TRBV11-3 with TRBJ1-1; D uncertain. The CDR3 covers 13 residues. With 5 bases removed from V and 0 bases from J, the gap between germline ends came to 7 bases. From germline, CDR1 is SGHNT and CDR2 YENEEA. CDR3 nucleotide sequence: TGTGCCAGCAGCCCGACAATGAACACTGAAGCTTTCTTT. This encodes CASSPTMNTEAFF.

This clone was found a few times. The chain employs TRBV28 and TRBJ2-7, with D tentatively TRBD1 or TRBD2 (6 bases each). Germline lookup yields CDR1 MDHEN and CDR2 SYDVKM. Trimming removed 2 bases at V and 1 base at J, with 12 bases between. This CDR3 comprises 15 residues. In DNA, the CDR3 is TGTGCCAGCAGTTTAGGCGGGACAAGATCCTACGAGCAGTACTTC. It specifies CASSLGGTRSYEQYF.

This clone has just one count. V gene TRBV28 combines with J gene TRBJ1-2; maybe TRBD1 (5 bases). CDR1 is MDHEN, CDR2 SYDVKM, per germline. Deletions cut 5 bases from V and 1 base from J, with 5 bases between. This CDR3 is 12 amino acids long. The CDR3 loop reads CASSDSNYGYTF. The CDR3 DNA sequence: TGTGCCAGCAGTGACAGTAACTATGGCTACACCTTC.

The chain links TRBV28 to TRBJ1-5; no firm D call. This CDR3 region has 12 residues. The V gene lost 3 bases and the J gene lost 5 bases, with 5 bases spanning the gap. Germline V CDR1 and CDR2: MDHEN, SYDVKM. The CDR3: CASSFKDQPQHF. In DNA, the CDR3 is TGTGCCAGCAGTTTCAAAGATCAGCCCCAGCATTTT.

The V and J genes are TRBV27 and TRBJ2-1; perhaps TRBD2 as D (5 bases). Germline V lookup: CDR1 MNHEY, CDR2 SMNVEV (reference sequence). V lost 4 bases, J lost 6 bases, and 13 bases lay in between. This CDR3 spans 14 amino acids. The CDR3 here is CASSSTLEGNEQFF. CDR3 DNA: TGTGCCAGCAGTTCAACCCTTGAGGGCAATGAGCAGTTCTTC.

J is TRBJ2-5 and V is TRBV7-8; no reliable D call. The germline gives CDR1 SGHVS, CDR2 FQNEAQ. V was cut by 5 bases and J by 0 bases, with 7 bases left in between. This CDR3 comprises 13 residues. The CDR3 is CASSRSNQETQYF. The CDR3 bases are TGTGCCAGCAGCCGATCAAACCAAGAGACCCAGTACTTC.

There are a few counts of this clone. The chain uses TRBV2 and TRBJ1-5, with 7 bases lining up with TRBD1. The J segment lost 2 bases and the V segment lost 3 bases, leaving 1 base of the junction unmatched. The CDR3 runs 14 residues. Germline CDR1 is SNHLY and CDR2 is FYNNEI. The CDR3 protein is CASSDDRGNQPQHF. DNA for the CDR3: TGTGCCAGCAGTGACGACAGGGGCAATCAGCCCCAGCATTTT.

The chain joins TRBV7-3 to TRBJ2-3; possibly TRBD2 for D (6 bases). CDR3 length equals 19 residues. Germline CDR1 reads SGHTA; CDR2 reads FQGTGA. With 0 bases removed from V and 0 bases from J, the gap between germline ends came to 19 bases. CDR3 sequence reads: CASSLTPIAVMTSTDTQYF. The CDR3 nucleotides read TGTGCCAGCAGCTTAACGCCTATAGCGGTTATGACTAGCACAGATACGCAGTATTTT.

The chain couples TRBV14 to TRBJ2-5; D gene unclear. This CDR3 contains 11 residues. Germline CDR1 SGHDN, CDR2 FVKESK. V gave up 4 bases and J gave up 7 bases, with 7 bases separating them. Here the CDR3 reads CASSLKGTQYF. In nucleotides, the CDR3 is TGTGCCAGCAGCCTAAAAGGGACCCAGTACTTC.

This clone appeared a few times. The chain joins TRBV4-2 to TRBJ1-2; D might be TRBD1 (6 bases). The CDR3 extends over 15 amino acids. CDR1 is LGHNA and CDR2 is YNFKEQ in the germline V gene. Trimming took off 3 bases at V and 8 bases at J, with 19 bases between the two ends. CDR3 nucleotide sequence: TGTGCCAGCAGCCAGGGGGGCGCTCAGCGCGGGGGCTACACCTTC. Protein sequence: CASSQGGAQRGGYTF.

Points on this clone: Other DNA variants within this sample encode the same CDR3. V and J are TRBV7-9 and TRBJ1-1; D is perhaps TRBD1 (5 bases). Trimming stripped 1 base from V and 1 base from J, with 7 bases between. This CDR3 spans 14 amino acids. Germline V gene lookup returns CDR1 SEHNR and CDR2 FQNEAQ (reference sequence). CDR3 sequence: CASSLGQKNTEAFF. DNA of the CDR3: TGTGCCAGCAGCTTAGGACAGAAGAACACTGAAGCTTTCTTT.

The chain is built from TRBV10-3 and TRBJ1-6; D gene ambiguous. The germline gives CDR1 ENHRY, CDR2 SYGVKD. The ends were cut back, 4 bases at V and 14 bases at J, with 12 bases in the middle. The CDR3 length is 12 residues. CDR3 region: CAISGTDGTLHF. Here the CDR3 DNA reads TGTGCCATCAGTGGGACGGACGGGACCCTCCACTTT.

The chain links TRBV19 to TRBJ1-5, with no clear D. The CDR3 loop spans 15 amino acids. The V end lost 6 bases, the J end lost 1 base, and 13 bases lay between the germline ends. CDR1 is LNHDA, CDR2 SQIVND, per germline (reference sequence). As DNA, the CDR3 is TGTGCCAGTAGCCCTGACGCTACCAGCAATCAGCCCCAGCATTTT. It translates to CASSPDATSNQPQHF.

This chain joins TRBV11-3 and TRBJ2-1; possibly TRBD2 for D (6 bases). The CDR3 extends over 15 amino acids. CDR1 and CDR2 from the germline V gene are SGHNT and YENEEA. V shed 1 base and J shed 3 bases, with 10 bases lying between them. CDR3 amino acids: CASSLGGGGYNEQFF. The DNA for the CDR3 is TGTGCCAGCAGCTTAGGGGGAGGAGGCTACAATGAGCAGTTCTTC.

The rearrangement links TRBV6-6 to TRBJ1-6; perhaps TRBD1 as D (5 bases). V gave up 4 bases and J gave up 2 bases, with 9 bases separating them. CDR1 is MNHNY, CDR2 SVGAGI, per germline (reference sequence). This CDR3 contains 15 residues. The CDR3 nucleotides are TGTGCCAGCAGTTTCAGGGAAGCCTATAATTCACCCCTCCACTTT. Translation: CASSFREAYNSPLHF.

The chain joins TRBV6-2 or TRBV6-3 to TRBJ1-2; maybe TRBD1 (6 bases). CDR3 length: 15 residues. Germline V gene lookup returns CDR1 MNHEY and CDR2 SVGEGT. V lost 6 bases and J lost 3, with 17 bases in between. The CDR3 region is CASRPQGLQDYGYTF. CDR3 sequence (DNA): TGTGCCAGCAGACCTCAGGGGCTCCAGGACTATGGCTACACCTTC.

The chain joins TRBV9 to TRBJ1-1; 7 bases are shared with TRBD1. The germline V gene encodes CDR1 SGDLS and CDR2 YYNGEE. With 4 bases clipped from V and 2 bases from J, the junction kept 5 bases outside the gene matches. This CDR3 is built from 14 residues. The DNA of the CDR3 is TGTGCCAGCAGCTCCAGGGGGGACAACACTGAAGCTTTCTTT. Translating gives CASSSRGDNTEAFF. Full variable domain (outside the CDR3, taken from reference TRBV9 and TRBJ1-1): DSGVTQTPKHLITATGQRVTLRCSPRSGDLSVYWYQQSLDQGLQFLIQYYNGEERAKGNILERFSAQQFPDLHSELNLSSLELGDSALYFCASSSRGDNTEAFFGQGTRLTVV.

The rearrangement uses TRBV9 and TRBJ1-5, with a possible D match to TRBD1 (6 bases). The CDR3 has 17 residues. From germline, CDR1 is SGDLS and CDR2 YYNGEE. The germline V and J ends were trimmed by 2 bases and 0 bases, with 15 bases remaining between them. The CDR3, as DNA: TGTGCCAGCAGCGTGGATCCAGGGGATTATAGCAATCAGCCCCAGCATTTT. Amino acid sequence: CASSVDPGDYSNQPQHF.

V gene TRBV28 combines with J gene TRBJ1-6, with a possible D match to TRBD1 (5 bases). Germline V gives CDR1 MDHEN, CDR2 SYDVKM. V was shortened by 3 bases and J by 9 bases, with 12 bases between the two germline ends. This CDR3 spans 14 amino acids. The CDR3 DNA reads TGTGCCAGCAGTTTCAGGGCAGGTTCTTCACCCCTCCACTTT. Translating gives CASSFRAGSSPLHF.

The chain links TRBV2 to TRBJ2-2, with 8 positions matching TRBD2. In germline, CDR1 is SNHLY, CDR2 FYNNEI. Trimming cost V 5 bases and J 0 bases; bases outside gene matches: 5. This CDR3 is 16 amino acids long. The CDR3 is CASSSKLAANTGELFF. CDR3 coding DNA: TGTGCCAGCAGTAGTAAACTAGCGGCGAACACCGGGGAGCTGTTTTTT.